This T cell receptor beta chain was sequenced in a study of brain T cells in children with intractable seizures. Whole-study results and caveats: Patients' HCMV serostatus was unknown; virus specificity rests on CDR3 similarity alone. Absence of clones before surgery may stem from lower sequencing depth.

Time point: blood from clinic visit 5 months post-surgery; TSC patient then seizure free. Only cases whose brain tissue showed the highest T cell transcript signatures were sequenced. The repertoire was sequenced with immunoSEQ multiplex PCR; TCRdb's copy has only in-frame clones and lacks some. The data contain hundreds of thousands of clones, over 85% of them singletons. Germline CDR1 MNHEY, CDR2 SMNVEV (reference sequence). The V gene lost 8 bases and the J gene lost 1 base, with 11 bases spanning the gap. The CDR3 extends over 13 amino acids. The table lists this clone with a count of one. What it recognizes is unknown.

The gene calls are TRBV27 and TRBJ1-1; D is ambiguous. This material consisted of peripheral blood, taken less than 6 months after surgery. The sequence derives from a boy under three years old with tuberous sclerosis and intractable seizures. In DNA, the CDR3 is TGTGCCAGCTCCCCCCGGGGGAACACTGAAGCTTTCTTT. Protein product: CASSPRGNTEAFF.